These 24 T cell receptor beta chains originate from one sample sequenced in a study of shared clonotypes between healthy human individuals. Assay: immunoSEQ multiplex PCR; the TCRdb copy retains only in-frame clones and omits some. The sample yields about 1 million clones, about 84% seen once. Sequencing was performed on memory CD4+ T cells from PBMCs. Subset reported: CD45RA-negative fraction. Receptor source: a man aged 18 to 35 in good health. Some clones in this sample may be carry-over from other donors' samples.

There are a few counts of this clone. Other nucleotide sequences in the sample specify the same CDR3. CDR3 sequence: CAWSGTGTEAFF. CDR3 DNA: TGTGCCTGGAGTGGGACAGGCACTGAAGCTTTCTTT. The chain is built from TRBV30 and TRBJ1-1; the match to TRBD1 covers 7 bases. V was pared by 1 base and J by 4 bases, with 0 bases of the junction left unmatched. Germline V gene sequence: CDR1 GTSNPN, CDR2 SVGIG (reference sequence). The CDR3 is 12 residues long. The variable domain in full, completed from reference TRBV30 and TRBJ1-1, reads SQTIHQWPATLVQPVGSPLSLECTVEGTSNPNLYWYRQAAGRGLQLLFYSVGIGQISSEVPQNLSASRPQDRQFILSSKKLLLSDSGFYLCAWSGTGTEAFFGQGTRLTVV.

The chain carries TRBV28 and TRBJ2-7; 9 bases align to TRBD2. This CDR3 has 15 amino acids. Per germline, CDR1 MDHEN and CDR2 SYDVKM. With V trimmed by 3 bases and J by 3 bases, 6 bases remained unmatched. CDR3 sequence: CASSLSGRRVYEQYF. CDR3 DNA sequence: TGTGCCAGCAGTTTGAGCGGGAGGAGAGTCTACGAGCAGTACTTC.

This clone has just a few counts. The V call is TRBV10-3, the J call TRBJ1-5, with 8 bases that match TRBD1. V lost 5 bases, J lost 7 bases, and 7 bases stayed unmatched. There are 14 residues in the CDR3. Per the germline V gene, CDR1 is ENHRY and CDR2 is SYGVKD. This chain's CDR3 is CAISPTGDEQPQHF. The CDR3 nucleotides are TGTGCCATCAGTCCGACAGGGGATGAACAGCCCCAGCATTTT.

The chain is built from TRBV4-1 and TRBJ2-5; 9 bases match TRBD1. V gave up 0 bases and J gave up 4 bases; unmatched junction bases: 6. This CDR3 spans 16 amino acids. Germline loops: CDR1 MGHRA, CDR2 YSYEKL. DNA of the CDR3: TGCGCCAGCAGCCAAGATCGTCTGACAGGGGGAGAGACCCAGTACTTC. Amino acid sequence: CASSQDRLTGGETQYF.

This chain links TRBV10-3 with TRBJ2-1; TRBD2 agrees at 9 bases. The CDR3 totals 18 residues. V lost 4 bases to trimming and J lost 0 bases; unmatched junction nucleotides: 10. CDR1 and CDR2 (germline): ENHRY, SYGVKD. The CDR3 is CAISGGGASGTSYNEQFF. The CDR3 DNA follows: TGTGCCATCAGTGGAGGGGGGGCTAGCGGGACCTCCTACAATGAGCAGTTCTTC.

The V and J genes are TRBV14 and TRBJ2-7, with 16 bases fitting TRBD2. Germline V lookup: CDR1 SGHDN, CDR2 FVKESK. After removal of 4 bases from V and 2 bases from J, the junction contained 8 bases not matched to a gene. There are 18 residues in the CDR3. In nucleotides, the CDR3 is TGTGCCAGCAGCCCTCCTCAAGGGACTAGCGGGAGGGCCTACGAGCAGTACTTC. It translates to CASSPPQGTSGRAYEQYF.

This clone was recorded only once. This sequence joins TRBV28 and TRBJ1-5, with no clear D. CDR1 is MDHEN and CDR2 is SYDVKM in the germline V gene. CDR3 length: 12 amino acids. The V end lost 8 bases, the J end lost 7 bases, and 12 bases lay between the germline ends. The CDR3 DNA reads as TGTGCCAGCGGCCCAGCAGCACAGCCCCAGCATTTT. This sequence encodes CASGPAAQPQHF. The full variable domain, in which reference TRBV28 and TRBJ1-5 provide the parts outside the CDR3, is DVKVTQSSRYLVKRTGEKVFLECVQDMDHENMFWYRQDPGLGLRLIYFSYDVKMKEKGDIPEGYSVSREKKERFSLILESASTNQTSMYLCASGPAAQPQHFGDGTRLSIL.

The gene calls are TRBV5-1 and TRBJ2-3; 10 bases agree with TRBD2. CDR3 length equals 16 residues. Germline CDR1 reads SGHRS; CDR2 reads YFSETQ. With 1 base clipped from V and 6 bases from J, the junction kept 8 bases outside the gene matches. The CDR3 loop is CASSLLPSGSGDTQYF. The CDR3 nucleotides are TGCGCCAGCAGCTTGTTGCCTAGCGGGAGTGGGGATACGCAGTATTTT.

The chain couples TRBV28 to TRBJ2-3; no clear D gene. Trimming left V 4 bases short and J 0 bases short, with 14 bases between. This CDR3 contains 16 residues. Germline-derived CDR1 and CDR2 are MDHEN and SYDVKM. The CDR3 coding sequence is TGTGCCAGCAGTTCCCCCTCCACCCTTAGCACAGATACGCAGTATTTT. Translation gives CASSSPSTLSTDTQYF.

The sample holds one count of this clone. The chain employs TRBV29-1 and TRBJ2-5; D possibly corresponds to TRBD2 (7 bases). With 5 bases removed from V and 5 bases from J, the gap between germline ends came to 12 bases. The V gene's germline CDR1 is SQVTM and CDR2 ANQGSEA. The CDR3 spans 12 residues. The CDR3 nucleotides are TGCAGCGTTTGGGGGGGCGCGGAGACCCAGTACTTC. Its translation: CSVWGGAETQYF.

The J gene is TRBJ2-1, the V gene TRBV2; D unresolved. The CDR3 loop spans 14 amino acids. V lost 6 bases and J lost 0, with 9 bases in between. Germline V gene lookup returns CDR1 SNHLY and CDR2 FYNNEI. The CDR3 protein is CASRATSSYNEQFF. In nucleotides, the CDR3 is TGTGCCAGCAGGGCAACGAGCTCCTACAATGAGCAGTTCTTC. Variable domain in full (rest from reference TRBV2 and TRBJ2-1): EPEVTQTPSHQVTQMGQEVILRCVPISNHLYFYWYRQILGQKVEFLVSFYNNEISEKSEIFDDQFSVERPDGSNFTLKIRSTKLEDSAMYFCASRATSSYNEQFFGPGTRLTVL.

The chain couples TRBV25-1 to TRBJ1-1; D remains ambiguous. V lost 7 bases and J 1 base, leaving 10 bases between the germline ends. Germline CDR1 and CDR2: MGHDK and SYGVNS. The CDR3 has 13 amino acids. The CDR3 sequence is CASMPRANTEAFF. Here the CDR3 DNA reads TGTGCCAGCATGCCTCGTGCGAACACTGAAGCTTTCTTT.

This chain joins TRBV10-2 and TRBJ1-5, with 10 nucleotides matching TRBD1. V shed 10 bases and J 1 base; nucleotides not matched to a gene: 13. The germline V gene has CDR1 WSHSY and CDR2 SAAADI. This CDR3 has 17 amino acids. CDR3 coding DNA: TGCGCCACAGGTGAGACAGGGGGCGGACCAAGCAATCAGCCCCAGCATTTT. It translates to CATGETGGGPSNQPQHF.

The chain combines TRBV7-2 with TRBJ1-5; 7 bases are a match to TRBD1. CDR3 length: 15 amino acids. V dropped 5 bases and J dropped 6; count of bases not matched to a gene: 10. From germline, CDR1 is SGHTA and CDR2 FQGNSA. In nucleotides, the CDR3 is TGTGCCAGCAGCCAAACAAGGGGGCTGGGTCAGCCCCAGCATTTT. Translation gives CASSQTRGLGQPQHF.

V is TRBV6-5 and J is TRBJ2-1; no definite D call. CDR3 size: 12 residues. Trimming took off 5 bases at V and 5 bases at J, with 7 bases between the two ends. Germline-derived CDR1 and CDR2 are MNHEY and SVGAGI. In DNA form, the CDR3 reads TGTGCCAGCAGTGCCATTAACAATGAGCAGTTCTTC. Translated, it gives CASSAINNEQFF.

The chain couples TRBV18 to TRBJ2-7, with 10 bases identical to TRBD1. The CDR3 is made up of 17 amino acids. Losses at the gene ends were 6 bases for V and 5 bases for J; bases not matched to a gene: 16. Germline CDR1 KGHSH, CDR2 LQKENI. The DNA of the CDR3 is TGTGCCAGCTCGCCGAGTCCCGGGACAGGGGTTGGCGACGAGCAGTACTTC. Its translation: CASSPSPGTGVGDEQYF.

The V and J genes are TRBV20-1 and TRBJ2-7, with D hard to call. Trimming took off 7 bases at V and 2 bases at J, with 9 bases between the two ends. Germline CDR1 reads DFQATT; CDR2 reads SNEGSKA (reference sequence). The CDR3 totals 11 residues. In DNA, the CDR3 is TGCAGTGTCCGGACCCCCTACGAGCAGTACTTC. It specifies CSVRTPYEQYF.

V is TRBV5-5 and J is TRBJ1-5, with D hard to call. Germline CDR1 SGHKS, CDR2 YYEKEE (reference sequence). The V and J ends lost 3 bases and 5 bases respectively, with 9 bases between them. The CDR3 is 13 amino acids. CDR3 sequence (DNA): TGTGCCAGCAGCTACATTCCCGATCAGCCCCAGCATTTT. Translating gives CASSYIPDQPQHF.

The sample holds a few counts of this clone. The chain links TRBV23-1 to TRBJ1-5; D gene uncertain. TRBV23-1 is an open reading frame whose function is uncertain. CDR3 length equals 13 residues. Trimming took off 0 bases at V and 3 bases at J, with 3 bases between the two ends. Here the CDR3 DNA reads TGCGCCAGCAGTCAATCCGTCAATCAGCCCCAGCATTTT. It encodes CASSQSVNQPQHF.

This clone turned up a few times. J is TRBJ2-2 and V is TRBV21-1; the DNA was not compared with TRBD2, the D call given in the table. TRBV21-1 is a pseudogene locus. This CDR3 is built from 14 residues. CDR3 loop: CASGLAPHTGELFF. CDR3 in DNA: TGTGCTAGCGGGTTAGCTCCTCACACCGGGGAGCTGTTTTTT.

As concerns this clone: Distinct nucleotide sequences in the sample also encode this CDR3. V gene TRBV6-5 combines with J gene TRBJ2-5; possible D gene TRBD1, 6 bases. Germline V gene lookup returns CDR1 MNHEY and CDR2 SVGAGI. The V end lost 0 bases, the J end lost 1 base, and 9 bases lay between the germline ends. The CDR3 has 15 residues. The CDR3 nucleotides read TGTGCCAGCAGTTACTCGACAGGAGCCCAAGAGACCCAGTACTTC. Protein sequence: CASSYSTGAQETQYF.

V and J are TRBV28 and TRBJ1-2, with a tentative D call TRBD1 (5 bases). V was trimmed by 10 bases and J by 1 base, leaving 19 bases between them. The germline CDR1 and CDR2 sequences are MDHEN and SYDVKM. This CDR3 comprises 15 residues. The CDR3: CAISSYRGDNYGYTF. For the CDR3, the DNA is TGTGCCATTTCTTCCTACCGGGGGGATAACTATGGCTACACCTTC.

Concerning this clone itself: At the DNA level, this CDR3 is encoded by other sequences in the same sample as well. This sequence joins TRBV28 and TRBJ1-4; D is unresolved. V shed 6 bases and J shed 0 bases, with 11 bases lying between them. This CDR3 comprises 15 residues. The V gene's germline CDR1 is MDHEN and CDR2 SYDVKM. The CDR3: CASSSTYTTNEKLFF. The CDR3 DNA follows: TGTGCCAGCAGCTCTACCTATACAACTAATGAAAAACTGTTTTTT.

CDR3 protein: CASSSPGGQETQYF. The CDR3 DNA reads TGTGCCAGCAGCTCCCCGGGAGGCCAAGAGACCCAGTACTTC. This chain links TRBV5-4 with TRBJ2-5; 7 positions match TRBD2. The CDR3 totals 14 residues. Germline CDR1 SGHNT, CDR2 YYREEE (reference sequence). The V gene end was trimmed by 3 bases and the J gene end by 1 base; junction bases not matched to a gene: 3.